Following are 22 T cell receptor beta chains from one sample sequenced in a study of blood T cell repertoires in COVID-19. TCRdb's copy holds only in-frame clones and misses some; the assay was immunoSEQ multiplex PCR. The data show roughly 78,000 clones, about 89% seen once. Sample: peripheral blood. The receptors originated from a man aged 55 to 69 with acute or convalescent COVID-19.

This CDR3 reads CASFDRGLNTEAFF. The CDR3 region has the DNA TGTGCCAGCTTTGACAGGGGTCTGAACACTGAAGCTTTCTTT. The chain has TRBV7-9 and TRBJ1-1, with 8 bases fitting TRBD1. CDR1 and CDR2 from the germline V gene are SEHNR and FQNEAQ (reference sequence). The CDR3 extends over 14 amino acids. Trimming at V came to 8 bases and at J to 0 bases, leaving 5 bases not matched to a gene.

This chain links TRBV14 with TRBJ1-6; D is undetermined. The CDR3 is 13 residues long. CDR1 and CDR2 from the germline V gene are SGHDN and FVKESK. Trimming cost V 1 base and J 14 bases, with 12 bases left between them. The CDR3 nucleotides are TGTGCCAGCAGCCAAGGAACGGTCTTAGCCCTCCACTTT. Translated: CASSQGTVLALHF.

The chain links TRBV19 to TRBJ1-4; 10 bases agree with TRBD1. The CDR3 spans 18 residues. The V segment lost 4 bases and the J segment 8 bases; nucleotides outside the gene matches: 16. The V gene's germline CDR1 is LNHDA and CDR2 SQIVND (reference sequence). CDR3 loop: CASSTRTGGSLDREKLFF. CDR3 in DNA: TGTGCCAGTAGTACTCGGACAGGGGGAAGTCTGGACCGCGAAAAACTGTTTTTT.

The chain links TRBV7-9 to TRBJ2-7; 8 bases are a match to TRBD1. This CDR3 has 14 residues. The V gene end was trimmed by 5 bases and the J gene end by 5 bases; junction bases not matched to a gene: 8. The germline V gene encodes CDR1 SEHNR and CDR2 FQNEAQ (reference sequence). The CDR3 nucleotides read TGTGCCAGCAGCGGGGACAGGCTTGGGGACGAGCAGTACTTC. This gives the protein CASSGDRLGDEQYF.

The DNA for the CDR3 is TGCAGCGTTAGGACAGGATTAAGCAATGAGCAGTTCTTC. Amino acids: CSVRTGLSNEQFF. The rearrangement joins TRBV29-1 to TRBJ2-1; TRBD1 matches 7 bases. The CDR3 is 13 amino acids. CDR1 is SQVTM, CDR2 ANQGSEA, per germline. The J segment lost 6 bases and the V segment lost 5 bases, leaving 7 bases of the junction unmatched.

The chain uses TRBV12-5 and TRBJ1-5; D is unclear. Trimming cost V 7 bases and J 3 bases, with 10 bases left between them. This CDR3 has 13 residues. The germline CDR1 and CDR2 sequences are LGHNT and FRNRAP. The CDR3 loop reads CASEVAANQPQHF. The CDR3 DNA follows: TGTGCTAGTGAGGTAGCCGCCAATCAGCCCCAGCATTTT.

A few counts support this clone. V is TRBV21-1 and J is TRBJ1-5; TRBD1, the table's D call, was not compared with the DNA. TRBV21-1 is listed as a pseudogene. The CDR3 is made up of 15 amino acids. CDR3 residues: CASSKDRGDNQPQHF. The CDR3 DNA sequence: TGTGCCAGCAGCAAGGACAGGGGGGACAATCAGCCCCAGCATTTT.

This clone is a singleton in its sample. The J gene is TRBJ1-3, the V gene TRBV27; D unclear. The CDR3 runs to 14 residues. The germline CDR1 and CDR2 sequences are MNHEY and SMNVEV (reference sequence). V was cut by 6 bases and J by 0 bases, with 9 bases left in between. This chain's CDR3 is CASRSLLSGNTIYF. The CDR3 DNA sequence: TGTGCCAGCAGAAGCCTACTCTCTGGAAACACCATATATTTT.

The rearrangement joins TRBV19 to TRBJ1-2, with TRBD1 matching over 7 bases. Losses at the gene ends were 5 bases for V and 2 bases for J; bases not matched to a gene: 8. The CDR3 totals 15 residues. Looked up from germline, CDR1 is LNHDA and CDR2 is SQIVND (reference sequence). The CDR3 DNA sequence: TGTGCCAGTAGTCCCCGGGACAGACCAAACTATGGCTACACCTTC. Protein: CASSPRDRPNYGYTF.

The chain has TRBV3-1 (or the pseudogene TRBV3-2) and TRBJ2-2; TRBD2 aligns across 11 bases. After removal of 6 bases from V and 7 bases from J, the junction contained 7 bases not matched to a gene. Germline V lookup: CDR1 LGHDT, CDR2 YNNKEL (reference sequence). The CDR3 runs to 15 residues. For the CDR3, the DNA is TGTGCCAGCAGACCTCTAGCGGGAGGAGGCGGGGAGCTGTTTTTT. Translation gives CASRPLAGGGGELFF.

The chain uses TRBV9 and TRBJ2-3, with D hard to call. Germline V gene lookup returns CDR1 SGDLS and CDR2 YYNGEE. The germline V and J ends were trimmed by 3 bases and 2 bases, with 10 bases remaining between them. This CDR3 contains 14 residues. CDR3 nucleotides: TGTGCCAGCAGCGCTCAACAGAACACAGATACGCAGTATTTT. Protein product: CASSAQQNTDTQYF.

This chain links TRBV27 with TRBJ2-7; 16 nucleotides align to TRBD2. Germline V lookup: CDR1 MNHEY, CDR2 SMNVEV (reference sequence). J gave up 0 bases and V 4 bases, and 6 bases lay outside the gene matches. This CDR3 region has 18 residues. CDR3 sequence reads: CASSSLGLAGGSSYEQYF. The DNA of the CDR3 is TGTGCCAGCAGTTCCTTGGGACTAGCGGGGGGGAGCTCCTACGAGCAGTACTTC.

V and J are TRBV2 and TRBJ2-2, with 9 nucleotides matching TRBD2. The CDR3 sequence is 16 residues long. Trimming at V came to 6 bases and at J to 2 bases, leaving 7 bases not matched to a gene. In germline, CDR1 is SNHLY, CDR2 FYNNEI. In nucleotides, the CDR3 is TGTGCCAGCAGCCTACTAGCGGGCGCTAACACCGGGGAGCTGTTTTTT. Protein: CASSLLAGANTGELFF.

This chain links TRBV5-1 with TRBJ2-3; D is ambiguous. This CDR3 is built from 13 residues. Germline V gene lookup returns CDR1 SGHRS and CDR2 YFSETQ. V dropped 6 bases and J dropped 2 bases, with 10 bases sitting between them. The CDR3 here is CASNFASTDTQYF. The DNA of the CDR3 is TGCGCCAGCAATTTCGCGTCCACAGATACGCAGTATTTT.

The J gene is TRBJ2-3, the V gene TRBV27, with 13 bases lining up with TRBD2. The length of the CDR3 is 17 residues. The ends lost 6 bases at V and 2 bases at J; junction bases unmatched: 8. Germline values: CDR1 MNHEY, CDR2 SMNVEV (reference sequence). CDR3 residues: CASSLGTSGTNTDTQYF. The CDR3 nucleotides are TGTGCCAGCAGCTTAGGGACTAGCGGGACTAACACAGATACGCAGTATTTT.

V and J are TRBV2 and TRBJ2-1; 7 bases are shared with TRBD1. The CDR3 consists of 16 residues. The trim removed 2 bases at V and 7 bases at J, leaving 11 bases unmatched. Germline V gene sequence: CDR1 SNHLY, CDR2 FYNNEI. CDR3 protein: CASSELTGIGDNEQFF. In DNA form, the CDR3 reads TGTGCCAGCAGTGAACTGACAGGGATCGGTGATAATGAGCAGTTCTTC.

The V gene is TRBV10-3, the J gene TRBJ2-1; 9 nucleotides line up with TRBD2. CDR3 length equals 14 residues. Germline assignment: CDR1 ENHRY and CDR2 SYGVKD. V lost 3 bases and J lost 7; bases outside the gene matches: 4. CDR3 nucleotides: TGTGCCATCAGTGATTTAGCGGGAGTGAATGAGCAGTTCTTC. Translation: CAISDLAGVNEQFF.

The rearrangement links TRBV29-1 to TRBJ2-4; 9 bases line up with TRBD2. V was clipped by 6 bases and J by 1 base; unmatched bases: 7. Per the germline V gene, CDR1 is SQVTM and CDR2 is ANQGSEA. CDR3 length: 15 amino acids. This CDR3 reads CSVAGTSSAKNIQYF. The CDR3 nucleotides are TGCAGCGTGGCCGGGACTAGCTCGGCCAAAAACATTCAGTACTTC.

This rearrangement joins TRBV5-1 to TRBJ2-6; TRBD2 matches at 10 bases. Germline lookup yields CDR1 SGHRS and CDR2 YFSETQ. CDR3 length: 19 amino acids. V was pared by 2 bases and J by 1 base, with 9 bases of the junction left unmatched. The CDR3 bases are TGCGCCAGCAGCTTTGCTAGCGGGGGCTTAGCTTCTGGGGCCAACGTCCTGACTTTC. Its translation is CASSFASGGLASGANVLTF.

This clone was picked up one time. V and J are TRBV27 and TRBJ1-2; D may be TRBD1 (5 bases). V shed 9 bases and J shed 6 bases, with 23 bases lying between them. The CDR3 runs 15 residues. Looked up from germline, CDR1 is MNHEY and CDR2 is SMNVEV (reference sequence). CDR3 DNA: TGTGCCAGTCAACCTCGGCGGGGGAGGAGCCATGGCTACACCTTC. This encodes CASQPRRGRSHGYTF.

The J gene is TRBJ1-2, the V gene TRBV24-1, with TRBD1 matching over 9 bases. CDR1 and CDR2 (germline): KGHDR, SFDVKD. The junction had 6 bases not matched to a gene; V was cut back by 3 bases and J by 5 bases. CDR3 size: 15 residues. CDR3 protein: CATSDDPGTGYGYTF. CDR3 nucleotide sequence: TGTGCCACCAGTGATGACCCCGGGACAGGGTATGGCTACACCTTC.

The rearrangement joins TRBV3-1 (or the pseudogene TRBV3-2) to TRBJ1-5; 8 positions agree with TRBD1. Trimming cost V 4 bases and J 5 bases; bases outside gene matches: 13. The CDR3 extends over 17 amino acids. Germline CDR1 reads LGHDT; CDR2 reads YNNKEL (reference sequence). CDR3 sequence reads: CASSRGSGGGVDQPQHF. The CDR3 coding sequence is TGTGCCAGCAGCCGAGGGTCAGGGGGCGGGGTAGATCAGCCCCAGCATTTT.